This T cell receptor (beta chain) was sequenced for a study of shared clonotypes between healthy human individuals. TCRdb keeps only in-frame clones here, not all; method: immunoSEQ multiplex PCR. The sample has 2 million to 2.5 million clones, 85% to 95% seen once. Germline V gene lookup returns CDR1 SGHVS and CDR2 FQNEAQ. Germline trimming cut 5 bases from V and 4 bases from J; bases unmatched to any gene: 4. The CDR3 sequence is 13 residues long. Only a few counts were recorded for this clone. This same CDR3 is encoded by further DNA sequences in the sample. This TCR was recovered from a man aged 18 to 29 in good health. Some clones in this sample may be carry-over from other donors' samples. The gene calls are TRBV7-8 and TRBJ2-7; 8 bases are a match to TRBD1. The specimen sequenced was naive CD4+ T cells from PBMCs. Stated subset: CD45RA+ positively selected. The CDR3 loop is CASSLTGGYEQYF. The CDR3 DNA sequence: TGTGCCAGCAGCCTCACAGGGGGGTACGAGCAGTACTTC.